The T cell receptor beta chain described here comes from a study of blood T cell repertoires in COVID-19. Study overall: T cells, B-cell-depleted T cells, or PBMCs supplied cDNA or gDNA.

Trimming removed 2 bases at V and 0 bases at J, with 11 bases between. Germline lookup yields CDR1 SEHNR and CDR2 FQNEAQ (reference sequence). The CDR3 runs to 16 residues. Method: immunoSEQ multiplex PCR; TCRdb's copy keeps in-frame clones and lacks some. The data hold approximately 50,000 clones, with roughly 83% observed a single time. V and J are TRBV7-9 and TRBJ1-3, with a tentative D call TRBD1 (6 bases). The TCR originated in a human donor in a cohort sampled during active COVID-19. Sequenced input: peripheral blood. CDR3 nucleotides: TGTGCCAGCAGCTTACAGGGGTCCTTCTCTGGAAACACCATATATTTT. Translation: CASSLQGSFSGNTIYF.